These 22 T cell receptor beta chains were sequenced from one sample in a study of T cells in Graves' hyperthyroidism and ophthalmopathy (dated by TCRdb to between 2017 and 2020). Library preparation used multiplex PCR. Sequenced using an Illumina HiSeq 2000. Amplification of TCR beta CDR3 regions was carried out from RNA transcripts. The TCR CDR3 was subjected to a first round of RT-PCR using the HTBI primer set and the Qiagen OneStep RT-PCR kit. In-frame beta chains were kept once TCRdb had trimmed the public reads at Q25 with fastp and called clones with MiXCR. Every distinct CDR3 protein forms one entry, paired with its most common genes and DNA. In this sample the table shows 90,000 to 120,000 distinct CDR3 sequences, approximately 15% of which occur a single time. The ten top clones hold about 45% of the sample. The sample comprised blood. These receptor sequences come from a woman in her 50s with Graves' hyperthyroidism.

This clonotype was detected only once. The chain links TRBV4-2 to TRBJ2-2; weak D call: TRBD1 (5 bases). V was cut by 4 bases and J by 5 bases, with 17 bases left in between. From germline, CDR1 is LGHNA and CDR2 YNFKEQ. The CDR3 is 16 residues long. This CDR3 is CASSLLGLKPTGELFF. In DNA, the CDR3 is TGTGCCAGCAGCCTCTTGGGGCTGAAACCAACCGGGGAGCTGTTTTTT.

This clonotype was counted at least ten times. V usage is TRBV30 and J usage is TRBJ2-1; D not resolved. V lost 0 bases to trimming and J lost 0 bases, with 3 bases between them. CDR1 GTSNPN and CDR2 SVGIG come from the germline V gene (reference sequence). This CDR3 has 13 amino acids. The CDR3 nucleotides are TGTGCCTGGAGTGTACTCTCCTACAATGAGCAGTTCTTC. Protein product: CAWSVLSYNEQFF.

This clonotype has a count of ten or more. The gene calls are TRBV2 and TRBJ2-1, with 7 positions matching TRBD2. Germline CDR1 SNHLY, CDR2 FYNNEI. The CDR3 runs 14 residues. V shed 6 bases, J shed 15 bases, and the junction held 17 bases outside the gene matches. The CDR3 protein is CASRAASGSRVGFF. The CDR3 DNA reads TGTGCCAGCAGGGCGGCTAGCGGATCTCGGGTGGGGTTCTTC.

Many counts were recorded for this clonotype. The V call is TRBV20-1, the J call TRBJ2-1; 9 bases are a match to TRBD2. V lost 6 bases and J lost 7; bases outside the gene matches: 10. The CDR3 length is 14 residues. Germline loops: CDR1 DFQATT, CDR2 SNEGSKA (reference sequence). The CDR3 bases are TGCAGTGCCAACAGGCGGGAGGGTTCTAATGAGCAGTTCTTC. Amino acids: CSANRREGSNEQFF.

This clonotype was observed at least ten times. J is TRBJ2-1 and V is TRBV6-6; 9 bases are a match to TRBD2. After removal of 0 bases from V and 4 bases from J, the junction contained 4 bases not matched to a gene. This CDR3 comprises 16 residues. Germline V gene sequence: CDR1 MNHNY, CDR2 SVGAGI (reference sequence). In nucleotides, the CDR3 is TGTGCCAGCAGTTACTCGGGGACTAGCAGGTACAATGAGCAGTTCTTC. It translates to CASSYSGTSRYNEQFF.

The gene calls are TRBV18 and TRBJ2-6, with a possible D match to TRBD1 (6 bases). Trimming took 3 bases from V and 0 from J, leaving 18 bases between them. Germline V gives CDR1 KGHSH, CDR2 LQKENI. The CDR3 loop spans 19 amino acids. The CDR3 coding sequence is TGTGCCAGCTCACCGCGTTCGGCAGGGGAACCCTCTGGGGCCAACGTCCTGACTTTC. It specifies CASSPRSAGEPSGANVLTF.

The gene calls are TRBV5-1 and TRBJ2-7; 7 nucleotides agree with TRBD1. CDR3 length equals 13 residues. Germline assignment: CDR1 SGHRS and CDR2 YFSETQ. V was pared by 6 bases and J by 4 bases, with 7 bases of the junction left unmatched. CDR3 region: CASNPTGTYEQYF. CDR3 nucleotide sequence: TGCGCCAGCAACCCGACAGGGACGTACGAGCAGTACTTC.

The chain has TRBV4-1 and TRBJ2-7, with a tentative D call TRBD2 (5 bases). The length of the CDR3 is 14 residues. CDR1 is MGHRA and CDR2 is YSYEKL in the germline V gene. V lost 1 base and J 3 bases, leaving 10 bases between the germline ends. The CDR3 nucleotides are TGCGCCAGCAGCCAAGGGCTCCGGGACTACGAGCAGTACTTC. It codes for CASSQGLRDYEQYF.

This clonotype came up many times. The chain carries TRBV29-1 and TRBJ2-5, with 8 bases aligning to TRBD1. The germline gives CDR1 SQVTM, CDR2 ANQGSEA. Trimming took 6 bases from V and 2 from J; bases not matched to a gene: 8. This CDR3 is 14 amino acids long. CDR3 residues: CSVDRVRGQETQYF. The CDR3 DNA reads TGCAGCGTGGACAGGGTGAGGGGTCAAGAGACCCAGTACTTC.

This chain connects TRBV2 to TRBJ2-5, with 11 bases fitting TRBD1. Germline values: CDR1 SNHLY, CDR2 FYNNEI. The CDR3 is 16 amino acids. The J segment lost 2 bases and the V segment lost 9 bases, leaving 11 bases of the junction unmatched. The CDR3 DNA sequence: TGTGCCAGTTATAACCGGGACAGGGGGGATCAAGAGACCCAGTACTTC. Protein: CASYNRDRGDQETQYF.

This clonotype was seen ten or more times. The chain couples TRBV7-9 to TRBJ1-6, with D perhaps matching TRBD1 (5 bases). V was trimmed by 1 base and J by 10 bases, leaving 11 bases between them. Looked up from germline, CDR1 is SEHNR and CDR2 is FQNEAQ (reference sequence). The CDR3 consists of 14 residues. CDR3: CASSLGAGPSPLHF. The CDR3 coding sequence is TGTGCCAGCAGCTTAGGGGCAGGGCCCTCACCCCTCCACTTT.

This clonotype was observed a handful of times. The junction shows a germline mismatch at one end, possibly a read error. This chain joins TRBV7-7 and TRBJ2-3; 11 bases are a match to TRBD1. This CDR3 has 12 residues. CDR1 is SSHAT and CDR2 is FNYEAQ in the germline V gene (reference sequence). The CDR3 region has the DNA TGTGCTAGCAGCCGGACAGGGGGCACGCAGTATTTT. It encodes CASSRTGGTQYF.

This clonotype was seen many times. The chain combines TRBV5-1 with TRBJ1-4, with D maybe TRBD1 (6 bases). Germline V gene sequence: CDR1 SGHRS, CDR2 YFSETQ. Trimming took off 0 bases at V and 3 bases at J, with 6 bases between the two ends. The CDR3 spans 14 residues. CDR3 DNA sequence: TGCGCCAGCAGCTTGGGGACAGCTAATGAAAAACTGTTTTTT. It is translated as CASSLGTANEKLFF.

This chain uses TRBV3-1 with TRBJ2-3, with 12 bases matching TRBD2. Trimming at V came to 1 base and at J to 0 bases, leaving 5 bases not matched to a gene. There are 18 residues in the CDR3. In germline, CDR1 is LGHDT, CDR2 YNNKEL (reference sequence). The CDR3 protein is CASSQGTSGVRSTDTQYF. In DNA, the CDR3 is TGTGCCAGCAGCCAAGGGACTAGCGGGGTTAGGAGCACAGATACGCAGTATTTT.

The J gene is TRBJ1-1, the V gene TRBV27; D is possibly TRBD1 (5 bases). This CDR3 contains 13 residues. CDR1 and CDR2 (germline): MNHEY, SMNVEV (reference sequence). Between the trimmed V and J ends, which lost 7 bases and 1 base, there was a span of 10 bases. The CDR3 loop reads CASNQGRNTEAFF. In DNA form, the CDR3 reads TGTGCCAGCAACCAGGGTCGGAACACTGAAGCTTTCTTT.

This clonotype was picked up many times. The V gene is TRBV20-1, the J gene TRBJ1-1; no clear D. The CDR3 sequence is 14 residues long. V lost 3 bases and J 0 bases, leaving 11 bases between the germline ends. CDR1 is DFQATT and CDR2 is SNEGSKA in the germline V gene (reference sequence). The CDR3 reads CSASPREMNTEAFF. For the CDR3, the DNA is TGCAGTGCTAGTCCGAGGGAGATGAACACTGAAGCTTTCTTT.

This clonotype was counted ten times or more. The genes are TRBV2 and TRBJ2-3; 16 positions match TRBD2. This CDR3 is 16 amino acids long. J was trimmed by 5 bases and V by 6 bases; bases with no gene match: 5. The germline gives CDR1 SNHLY, CDR2 FYNNEI. The CDR3 coding sequence is TGTGCCAGCAGGAGGGGACTAGCGGGAGGGAAAGATACGCAGTATTTT. Amino acid sequence: CASRRGLAGGKDTQYF.

In this sample, this clonotype turned up many times. V and J are TRBV24-1 and TRBJ2-5; 11 nucleotides match TRBD1. The CDR3 is made up of 16 amino acids. Germline CDR1 is KGHDR and CDR2 is SFDVKD. The V gene end was trimmed by 4 bases and the J gene end by 3 bases; junction bases not matched to a gene: 6. CDR3 coding DNA: TGTGCCACCAGTGACCCCGGGACAGGGGGTAAAGAGACCCAGTACTTC. Translation gives CATSDPGTGGKETQYF.

This clonotype was observed many times. The V gene is TRBV28, the J gene TRBJ2-1; TRBD2 matches 15 bases. The germline CDR1 and CDR2 sequences are MDHEN and SYDVKM. The CDR3 runs to 17 residues. V lost 6 bases and J lost 7; bases outside the gene matches: 10. This CDR3 is CASRRQGGTSGRNEQFF. Here the CDR3 DNA reads TGTGCCAGCAGACGACAGGGAGGGACTAGCGGGAGGAATGAGCAGTTCTTC.

This clonotype was found many times. The CDR3 is CASSETAETQYF. The DNA for the CDR3 is TGTGCCAGCAGCGAGACTGCAGAGACCCAGTACTTC. J is TRBJ2-5 and V is TRBV11-1; D gene unclear. This CDR3 spans 12 amino acids. The germline V gene encodes CDR1 SGHAT and CDR2 FQDESV (reference sequence). Trimming shortened V by 5 bases and J by 4 bases, and 8 bases separated the two germline ends. Looking up the rest from reference TRBV11-1 and TRBJ2-5 gives the full variable domain: EAEVAQSPRYKITEKSQAVAFWCDPISGHATLYWYRQILGQGPELLVQFQDESVVDDSQLPKDRFSAERLKGVDSTLKIQPAELGDSAMYLCASSETAETQYFGPGTRLLVL.

This clonotype was seen many times. The V and J genes are TRBV10-2 and TRBJ2-7; TRBD2 might be the D (5 bases). V shed 6 bases and J shed 3 bases, with 12 bases lying between them. Germline lookup yields CDR1 WSHSY and CDR2 SAAADI. This CDR3 is built from 13 residues. The CDR3 region is CASRDLAFYEQYF. The CDR3 DNA follows: TGCGCCAGCAGGGACCTAGCATTCTACGAGCAGTACTTC.

This clonotype was observed at least ten times. The rearrangement uses TRBV19 and TRBJ2-1; TRBD2 matches 14 bases. Germline assignment: CDR1 LNHDA and CDR2 SQIVND (reference sequence). The CDR3 is 15 amino acids. Trimming cost V 10 bases and J 5 bases; bases outside gene matches: 7. In nucleotides, the CDR3 is TGTGCCATTGGGACTAGCGGGAGATCAGACAATGAGCAGTTCTTC. It yields the protein CAIGTSGRSDNEQFF.